This T cell receptor beta chain was retrieved from a study of blood T cell repertoires in COVID-19. CDR1 KGHDR and CDR2 SFDVKD come from the germline V gene. The CDR3 consists of 15 residues. V shed 4 bases and J 5 bases; nucleotides not matched to a gene: 6. The assay was immunoSEQ multiplex PCR, and TCRdb's table has in-frame clones only and misses some. Of 200,000 or so clones in the sample, roughly 80% were seen once. The sequence derives from a woman in her 30s with acute or convalescent COVID-19. The chain is built from TRBV24-1 and TRBJ2-3; 9 bases agree with TRBD1. Material for sequencing was peripheral blood. The chain's CDR3 is CATSDGTGHKDTQYF. In DNA, the CDR3 is TGTGCCACCAGTGACGGGACAGGGCATAAAGATACGCAGTATTTT.